The rows below give T cell receptor beta chains drawn from one sample of a study of blood T cell repertoires in COVID-19. Sequenced by immunoSEQ multiplex PCR; TCRdb stores in-frame clones only, minus some. The repertoire holds under 250,000 clones, with about 89% as singletons. Material for sequencing was peripheral blood. These receptors were taken from a woman in her thirties or forties with acute or convalescent COVID-19. The CDR3 runs from the conserved cysteine through the conserved F or W. The D gene is left open where the match is weak. Clone size is not always given. Where it is, it says once, few, many or a class for expanded clones.

d_call	clone_size	v_call	j_call	cdr3_aa	cdr3_nt
TRBD1	.	TRBV5-1	TRBJ2-3	CASVDRGRTDTQYF	TGCGCCAGCGTCGACAGGGGGCGCACAGATACGCAGTATTTT
TRBD1	.	TRBV19	TRBJ1-2	CASRDQGQGIYGYTF	TGTGCCAGTAGGGACCAGGGACAGGGGATCTATGGCTACACCTTC
.	.	TRBV19	TRBJ2-1	CASTGFNEQFF	TGTGCCAGCACAGGGTTCAATGAGCAGTTCTTC
TRBD1	few	TRBV5-4	TRBJ1-2	CASSPTGGAEGYTF	TGTGCCAGCAGCCCGACAGGGGGCGCAGAGGGCTACACCTTC
TRBD1	.	TRBV9	TRBJ1-1	CASSVGTAYDEAFF	TGTGCCAGCAGCGTTGGGACAGCTTACGATGAAGCTTTCTTT
TRBD1	.	TRBV15	TRBJ1-1	CATRGQGAGEAFF	TGTGCCACCAGGGGACAGGGGGCCGGTGAAGCTTTCTTT
.	once	TRBV12-3/TRBV12-4	TRBJ1-1	CASSPRATEAFF	TGTGCCAGCAGCCCCAGGGCCACTGAAGCTTTCTTT
TRBD2	.	TRBV4-2	TRBJ2-5	CASSQALTSGGAWEETQYF	TGTGCCAGCAGCCAAGCCTTGACTAGCGGGGGGGCCTGGGAAGAGACCCAGTACTTC
.	.	TRBV19	TRBJ2-1	CASSTLDSSYNEQFF	TGTGCCAGTAGTACGTTGGACAGCTCCTACAATGAGCAGTTCTTC
.	.	TRBV12-3/TRBV12-4	TRBJ2-1	CASSPKNEQFF	TGTGCCAGCAGTCCTAAAAATGAGCAGTTCTTC
.	.	TRBV15	TRBJ1-2	CATSRDDEGTSDGYTF	TGTGCCACCAGCAGAGATGATGAAGGGACTAGCGATGGCTACACCTTC
.	.	TRBV2	TRBJ1-1	CASSEVGGSTEAFF	TGTGCCAGCAGTGAAGTCGGGGGAAGCACTGAAGCTTTCTTT
.	.	TRBV4-1	TRBJ2-1	CASSQVGREKGANEQFF	TGCGCCAGCAGCCAAGTAGGACGGGAGAAGGGGGCAAATGAGCAGTTCTTC
.	.	TRBV11-2	TRBJ1-2	CASSISQGGYGYTF	TGTGCCAGCAGCATATCCCAGGGAGGGTATGGCTACACCTTC
.	once	TRBV11-3	TRBJ2-3	CASSQQADTQYF	TGTGCCAGCAGCCAACAGGCTGATACGCAGTATTTT
TRBD1	.	TRBV6-5	TRBJ1-1	CASSYRGQGTEAFF	TGTGCCAGCAGTTATAGGGGGCAAGGCACTGAAGCTTTCTTT
.	.	TRBV7-3	TRBJ2-1	CASSLRTSSYNEQFF	TGTGCCAGCAGCTTAAGGACTTCCTCCTACAATGAGCAGTTCTTC
TRBD1	.	TRBV6-1	TRBJ2-5	CASSASFGQGEETQYF	TGTGCCAGCAGTGCAAGTTTTGGACAGGGGGAAGAGACCCAGTACTTC
TRBD1	few	TRBV7-2	TRBJ1-2	CASSDPGQGGGYTF	TGTGCCAGCAGCGATCCGGGACAGGGGGGTGGCTACACCTTC
.	once	TRBV5-8	TRBJ2-2	CASSLLLALRGTGELFF	TGTGCCAGCAGCTTGTTGCTAGCGCTACGGGGCACCGGGGAGCTGTTTTTT
.	.	TRBV12-5	TRBJ1-1	CASGLFAGGGGTEAFF	TGTGCTAGTGGTTTGTTCGCCGGGGGGGGAGGTACTGAAGCTTTCTTT
.	.	TRBV29-1	TRBJ1-2	CSVAVNYGYTF	TGCAGCGTTGCAGTAAACTATGGCTACACCTTC
TRBD2	.	TRBV9	TRBJ2-2	CASSVSPSGPNTGELFF	TGTGCCAGCAGCGTATCCCCTAGCGGCCCGAACACCGGGGAGCTGTTTTTT
.	.	TRBV5-1	TRBJ2-5	CASSLSGETQYF	TGCGCCAGCAGCTTATCCGGAGAGACCCAGTACTTC
TRBD1	.	TRBV29-1	TRBJ1-3	CSVATGATYSGNTIYF	TGCAGCGTTGCTACAGGGGCTACCTACTCTGGAAACACCATATATTTT
.	.	TRBV18	TRBJ1-3	CASSPPKSSDSGNTIYF	TGTGCCAGCTCACCACCCAAATCTAGCGACTCTGGAAACACCATATATTTT
TRBD2	.	TRBV28	TRBJ2-2	CASSSPGLAGGSRTGELFF	TGTGCCAGCAGTTCGCCGGGACTAGCGGGGGGGAGTCGCACCGGGGAGCTGTTTTTT
.	.	TRBV7-9	TRBJ2-5	CASSRTGMAQYF	TGTGCCAGCAGCCGAACGGGGATGGCCCAGTACTTC
.	.	TRBV7-6	TRBJ1-4	CASSPLILQQNEKLFF	TGTGCCAGCAGCCCCCTTATACTACAACAAAATGAAAAACTGTTTTTT
TRBD1	.	TRBV4-1	TRBJ1-2	CASSQDTGGNYGYTF	TGCGCCAGCAGCCAAGATACAGGGGGTAACTATGGCTACACCTTC
.	.	TRBV19	TRBJ1-2	CASSIIRDTIYGYTF	TGTGCCAGTAGTATCATTCGGGACACCATCTATGGCTACACCTTC
TRBD2	.	TRBV11-2	TRBJ2-2	CASSPLSGGRAGELFF	TGTGCCAGCAGCCCTTTATCGGGGGGGCGAGCCGGGGAGCTGTTTTTT
.	.	TRBV11-2	TRBJ1-4	CASSHTGPALFF	TGTGCCAGCAGCCATACAGGGCCGGCACTGTTTTTT
TRBD1	.	TRBV10-3	TRBJ1-1	CAISELGQANTEAFF	TGTGCCATCAGTGAGTTGGGACAGGCGAACACTGAAGCTTTCTTT
TRBD1	.	TRBV6-5	TRBJ2-2	CASSPGTGETGELFF	TGTGCCAGCAGTCCCGGGACAGGGGAAACCGGGGAGCTGTTTTTT
TRBD1	once	TRBV10-1	TRBJ2-1	CASSGPSGQGSSSYNEQFF	TGCGCCAGCAGTGGACCCTCGGGACAGGGCTCAAGCTCCTACAATGAGCAGTTCTTC
.	.	TRBV2	TRBJ1-6	CASSERRGPNSPLHF	TGTGCCAGCAGTGAGAGGCGCGGGCCCAATTCACCCCTCCACTTT
.	.	TRBV3-1/TRBV3-2	TRBJ1-5	CASSPRRGNQPQHF	TGTGCCAGCAGCCCCAGACGGGGCAATCAGCCCCAGCATTTT
.	once	TRBV19	TRBJ1-5	CASSSQGYQPQHF	TGTGCCAGTAGTTCTCAGGGGTATCAGCCCCAGCATTTT
.	.	TRBV10-1	TRBJ2-1	CASSESGQGINEQFF	TGCGCCAGCAGTGAGTCGGGGCAGGGGATAAATGAGCAGTTCTTC
.	few	TRBV24-1	TRBJ1-1	CATSDQDSEAFF	TGTGCCACCAGTGACCAGGACAGTGAAGCTTTCTTT
TRBD1	.	TRBV7-3	TRBJ1-2	CASSLTSGTGMVNYGYTF	TGTGCCAGCAGCTTAACTTCGGGGACAGGGATGGTTAACTATGGCTACACCTTC
.	.	TRBV9	TRBJ2-1	CASSVSRGAFTEQFF	TGTGCCAGCAGCGTTTCCAGGGGGGCCTTCACTGAGCAGTTCTTC
TRBD1	few	TRBV9	TRBJ2-5	CASSVGDRGRETQYF	TGTGCCAGCAGCGTAGGAGACAGGGGGCGGGAGACCCAGTACTTC
.	.	TRBV5-6	TRBJ2-1	CASSLAGHGNNEQFF	TGTGCCAGCAGCTTGGCGGGACACGGAAACAATGAGCAGTTCTTC
.	.	TRBV9	TRBJ1-2	CASSVSSHLNYGYTF	TGTGCCAGCAGCGTTAGCTCCCATCTCAACTATGGCTACACCTTC
TRBD1	.	TRBV7-8	TRBJ1-5	CASSPSGQGAFQPQHF	TGTGCCAGCAGCCCCTCCGGACAGGGGGCCTTTCAGCCCCAGCATTTT
.	.	TRBV5-4	TRBJ2-2	CASSLVQGNTGELFF	TGTGCCAGCAGCTTGGTTCAGGGTAACACCGGGGAGCTGTTTTTT
TRBD1	few	TRBV7-8	TRBJ1-2	CASSLMDRGYGYTF	TGTGCCAGCAGCCTTATGGACAGGGGGTATGGCTACACCTTC